These T cell receptor beta chains were read from a single sample in a study of immune cell composition in non-small cell lung cancer. Only in-frame clones appear in the TCRdb table, and some are missing; sequencing was by immunoSEQ multiplex PCR. The sample has fewer than 3,500 clones; just over 70% are singletons. What was sequenced was non-adjacent lung tissue. These receptors came from a human donor with non-small cell lung cancer. Each CDR3 is given without its conserved first and last residue.

V gene	J gene	CDR3 protein
TRBV11-2	TRBJ2-7	ASSPSGTGGLEQY
TRBV7-8	TRBJ2-7	ASSSRDRNYEQY
TRBV11-1	TRBJ1-2	ASSRYEYGYT
TRBV5-5	TRBJ2-3	ASSWGGVRTDTQY
TRBV19	TRBJ2-3	ASSITGGYDTQY
TRBV12-5	TRBJ2-2	ASGPEKNTGELF
TRBV28	TRBJ1-1	ASKVSGGGSSYTEAF
TRBV5-1	TRBJ1-1	ASSLFTGATEAF
TRBV28	TRBJ2-5	ASSLIGRQEETQY
TRBV27	NA	ASRSTYEQY
TRBV18	TRBJ2-7	ASSPLVSGLPYEQY
TRBV5-1	TRBJ2-1	ASSLGLAVSSSYNEQF
TRBV29-1	TRBJ2-6	SVVQGAGANVLT
TRBV6-5	TRBJ2-7	ASRDDRQTYEQY